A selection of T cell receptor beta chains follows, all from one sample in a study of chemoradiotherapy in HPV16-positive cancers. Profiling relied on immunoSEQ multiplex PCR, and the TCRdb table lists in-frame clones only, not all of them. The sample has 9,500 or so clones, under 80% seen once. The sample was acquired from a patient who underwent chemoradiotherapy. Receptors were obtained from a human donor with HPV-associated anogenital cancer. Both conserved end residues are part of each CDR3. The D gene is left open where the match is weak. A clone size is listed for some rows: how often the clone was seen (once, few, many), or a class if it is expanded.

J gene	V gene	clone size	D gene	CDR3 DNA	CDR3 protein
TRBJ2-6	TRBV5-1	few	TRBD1	TGCGCCAGCAGCTTGGAAGGGACAGGGGGGATTGGGGCCAACGTCCTGACTTTC	CASSLEGTGGIGANVLTF
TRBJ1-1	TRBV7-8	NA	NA	TGTGCCAGCAGCATAGGGGTAGGTGTAGGTGCTGAAGCTTTCTTT	CASSIGVGVGAEAFF
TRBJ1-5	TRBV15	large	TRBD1	TGTGCCACCAGCAGGGGGGACAGGGTGGGTTATAGCAATCAGCCCCAGCATTTT	CATSRGDRVGYSNQPQHF
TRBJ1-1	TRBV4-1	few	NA	TGCGCCAGCAGCCAAAACAGGGATAGGACTGAAGCTTTCTTT	CASSQNRDRTEAFF
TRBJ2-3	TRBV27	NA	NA	TGTGCCAGCAGTTTATCGAGGGCAGATACGCAGTATTTT	CASSLSRADTQYF
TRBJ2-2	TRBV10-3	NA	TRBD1	TGTGCCATCAGTCTAACAGGGGGCGCGAACACCGGGGAGCTGTTTTTT	CAISLTGGANTGELFF
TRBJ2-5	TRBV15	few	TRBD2	TGTGCCACCAGCTTCGGGAGGGGAGAGACCCAGTACTTC	CATSFGRGETQYF
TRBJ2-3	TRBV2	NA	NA	TGTGCCAGCAGTACGGGACACTCGCTCACAGATACGCAGTATTTT	CASSTGHSLTDTQYF
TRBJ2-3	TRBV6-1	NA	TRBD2	TGTGCCAGCAGTGGGACTAGCGGGAGCCCAGATACGCAGTATTTT	CASSGTSGSPDTQYF
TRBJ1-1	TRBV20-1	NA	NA	TGCAGTGCTTGGACGAACACTGAAGCTTTCTTT	CSAWTNTEAFF
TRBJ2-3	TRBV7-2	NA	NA	TGTGCCAGCAGCTTAGCGGCTGGACTACTCACAGATACGCAGTATTTT	CASSLAAGLLTDTQYF
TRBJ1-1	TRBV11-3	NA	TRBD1	TGTGCCAGCAGCCCCGGACAGGGCACTGAAGCTTTCTTT	CASSPGQGTEAFF
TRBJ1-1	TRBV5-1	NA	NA	TGCGCCAGCAGCTTGGTCGGCCCTATGGGCGGTCAGGGGACTGAAGCTTTCTTT	CASSLVGPMGGQGTEAFF
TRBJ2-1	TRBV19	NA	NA	TGTGCCAGTAGTATACACAGGGAGGGCTACTCAAAAGAGCAGTTCTTC	CASSIHREGYSKEQFF
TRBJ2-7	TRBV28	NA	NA	TGTGCCAGCAGTTTAGCCGCCTCCTACGAGCAGTACTTC	CASSLAASYEQYF
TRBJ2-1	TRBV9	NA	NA	TGTGCCAGCAGCGTAAACAGCGGAAACTACAATGAGCAGTTCTTC	CASSVNSGNYNEQFF
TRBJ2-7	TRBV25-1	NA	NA	TGTGCCAGCAGTGAGGGGGGGGCAGGGGGCGATTACGAGCAGTACTTC	CASSEGGAGGDYEQYF
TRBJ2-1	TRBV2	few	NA	TGTGCCAGCAGTGATTTGGGGGGCGCTGAGCAGTTCTTC	CASSDLGGAEQFF
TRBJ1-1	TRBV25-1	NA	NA	TGTGCCAGCAGTGGTCCAGGGAACACTGAAGCTTTCTTT	CASSGPGNTEAFF
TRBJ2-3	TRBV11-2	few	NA	TGTGCCAGCAGCTACCTATCATGGGGTAGCGGACGCACAGATACGCAGTATTTT	CASSYLSWGSGRTDTQYF
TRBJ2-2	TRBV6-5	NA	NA	TGTGCCAGCACCCTCCGAGTGGGGATTCCCGGGGAGCTGTTTTTT	CASTLRVGIPGELFF
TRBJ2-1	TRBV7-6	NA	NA	TGTGCCAGCAGCCCCAGGGGACTTCTTTACAATGAGCAGTTCTTC	CASSPRGLLYNEQFF
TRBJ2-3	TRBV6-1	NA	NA	TGTGCCAGCAGTGAAGGGACCACCCGCACAGATACGCAGTATTTT	CASSEGTTRTDTQYF
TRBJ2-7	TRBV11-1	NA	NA	TGTGCCAGCAGCCCAACGACAGCTTGGGCGGCGACCTACGAGCAGTACTTC	CASSPTTAWAATYEQYF
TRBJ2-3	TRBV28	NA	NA	TGTGCCAGCAGTTTCGACTCGATAGATACGCAGTATTTT	CASSFDSIDTQYF
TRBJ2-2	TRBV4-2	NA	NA	TGTGCCAGCAGCCAAGTGACAGAGAACACCGGGGAGCTGTTTTTT	CASSQVTENTGELFF
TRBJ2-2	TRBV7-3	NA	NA	TGTGCCAGCAGCTTAACGTTCAATCGGGAGTTCGGCGGGGAGCTGTTTTTT	CASSLTFNREFGGELFF
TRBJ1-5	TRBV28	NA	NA	TGTGCCAGCAGGCTAGGGAGGTTGGATCAGCCCCAGCATTTT	CASRLGRLDQPQHF
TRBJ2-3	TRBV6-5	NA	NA	TGTGCCAGCTCCCTACAAGGGCGAGATACGCAGTATTTT	CASSLQGRDTQYF
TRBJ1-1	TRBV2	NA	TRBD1	TGTGCCAGCAGTGTGAGCACCGGGACAGGGGGCAGAGCTTTCTTT	CASSVSTGTGGRAFF
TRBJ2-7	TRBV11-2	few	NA	TGTGCCAGCAGCGGGGACCGCCTTTGGGAGCAGTACTTC	CASSGDRLWEQYF
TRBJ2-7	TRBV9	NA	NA	TGTGCCAGCAGCGCCTCGGGGCAGGACGAGCAGTACTTC	CASSASGQDEQYF
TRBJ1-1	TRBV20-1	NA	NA	TGCAGTGCTCGGGACCCTAATGAAGCTTTCTTT	CSARDPNEAFF
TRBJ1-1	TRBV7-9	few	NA	TGTGCCAGCAGCTTGGACACTGAAGCTTTCTTT	CASSLDTEAFF
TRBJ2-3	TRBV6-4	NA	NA	TGTGCCAGCAGTGACTCTCGAGGGGGCACAGATACGCAGTATTTT	CASSDSRGGTDTQYF
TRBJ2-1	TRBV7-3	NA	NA	TGTGCCAGCAGCTTAACACAGACGGAGCAGTTCTTC	CASSLTQTEQFF
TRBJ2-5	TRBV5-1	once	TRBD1	TGCGCCAGCAGCCCCAAACCAGGGGGTAGGGGGGAGACCCAGTACTTC	CASSPKPGGRGETQYF
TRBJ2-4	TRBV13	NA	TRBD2	TGTGCCAGCAGCTTAGGAGGGCTACAGCGGGGGAAAAACATTCAGTACTTC	CASSLGGLQRGKNIQYF
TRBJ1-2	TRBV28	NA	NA	TGTGCCAGCAGCTCAGGACTCCTGCAAAGGGGTGGCTACACCTTC	CASSSGLLQRGGYTF
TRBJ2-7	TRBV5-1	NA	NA	TGCGCCAGCAGCTTGATTAGGAACTCCTACGAGCAGTACTTC	CASSLIRNSYEQYF
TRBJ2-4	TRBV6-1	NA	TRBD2	TGTGCCAGCAGCGAAAGGACTAGCAAGAGTGGGGCCAAAAACATTCAGTACTTC	CASSERTSKSGAKNIQYF
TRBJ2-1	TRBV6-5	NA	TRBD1	TGTGCCAGCAGTTCCTTAACAGGGGGCAAGTACAATGAGCAGTTCTTC	CASSSLTGGKYNEQFF
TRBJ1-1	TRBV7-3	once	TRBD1	TGTGCCAGCAGCCCCCAGGGGGCGCGTGAAGCTTTCTTT	CASSPQGAREAFF
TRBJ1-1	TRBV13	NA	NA	TGTGCCAGCAGCCCGCGGGGGGCAGCCCGTGGTGTAAGAGCTTTCTTT	CASSPRGAARGVRAFF
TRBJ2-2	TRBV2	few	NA	TGTGCCAGCAGTGTACAGCAACTCACCGGGGAGCTGTTTTTT	CASSVQQLTGELFF
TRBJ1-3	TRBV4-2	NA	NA	TGTGCCAGCAGCCAAGATTTGGGGAGGGGATCCGGAAACACCATATATTTT	CASSQDLGRGSGNTIYF
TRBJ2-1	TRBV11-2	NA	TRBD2	TGTGCCAGCAGCCTCTCGTCGGCGGGAGGGGGTGAGCAGTTCTTC	CASSLSSAGGGEQFF
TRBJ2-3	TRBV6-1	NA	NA	TGTGCCAGCAGGGGAACAGCAAAAACCACAGATACGCAGTATTTT	CASRGTAKTTDTQYF
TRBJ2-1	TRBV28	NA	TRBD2	TGTGCCAGCAGTTTGGGAGCGGGAGGAACTTACAATGAGCAGTTCTTC	CASSLGAGGTYNEQFF
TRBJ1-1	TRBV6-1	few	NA	TGTGCCAGCAGCACGACAGAGGTCACTGAAGCTTTCTTT	CASSTTEVTEAFF
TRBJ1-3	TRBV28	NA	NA	TGTGCCAGCAGTACCTCCTCTGGAAACACCATATATTTT	CASSTSSGNTIYF
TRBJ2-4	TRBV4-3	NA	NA	TGCGCCAGCAGCCAAGCTGGCGGGAAAAACATTCAGTACTTC	CASSQAGGKNIQYF
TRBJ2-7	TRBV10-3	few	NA	TGTGCCATCAGTGATTGGGACGGCTACGAGCAGTACTTC	CAISDWDGYEQYF